This TCR beta chain was observed in a study of blood T cell repertoires in COVID-19. The assay was immunoSEQ multiplex PCR, and TCRdb's table has in-frame clones only and misses some. The table includes around 280,000 clones, around 90% detected once. There are 16 residues in the CDR3. Germline V gene lookup returns CDR1 SGHTA and CDR2 FQGNSA. Trimming took 4 bases from V and 5 from J; bases not matched to a gene: 6. The receptor's source is a woman aged 45-65 years who had recovered from COVID-19. The J gene is TRBJ2-5, the V gene TRBV7-2; 14 positions agree with TRBD2. Sequencing was done on a sample of peripheral blood. The CDR3 region has the DNA TGTGCCAGCAGCTCAACCCGGACTAGCGGGAGGGAGACCCAGTACTTC. The encoded protein is CASSSTRTSGRETQYF.